This T cell receptor beta chain was recorded in a study of cytomegalovirus exposure and HLA in healthy donors. PCR employed 60 Vbeta and 13 Jbeta primers. Only in-frame clones appear in the TCRdb table, and some are missing; sequencing was by immunoSEQ multiplex PCR. This table has roughly 190,000 clones, 60% to 85% appearing once. The CDR3 has 13 residues. Trimming removed 6 bases from V and 4 bases from J, with 13 bases in between. In germline, CDR1 is ENHRY, CDR2 SYGVKD. The sequence came from a girl aged 5 to 17 in good health and CMV-seropositive. The V call is TRBV10-3, the J call TRBJ2-7; D is possibly TRBD1 (5 bases). The sample was PBMCs. The CDR3 spells CAIRGQQEYEQYF. The DNA for the CDR3 is TGTGCCATCAGGGGGCAACAGGAATACGAGCAGTACTTC.